This T cell receptor beta chain originates from a study of CD8+ T cells in alopecia areata. Whole-study findings and limits: Sequence data from scalp samples additionally include resident alphabeta T cells of normal skin. Across lesional scalp, and particularly alopecia totalis/universalis, clonality surpassed that of normal scalp.

In its sample, this clone was seen a few times. The antigen is undetermined. Sequencing templates came from extracted RNA that was reverse transcribed into cDNA. Some clones are missing from TCRdb's copy, which holds only in-frame ones; the method was immunoSEQ multiplex PCR. The data contain about 180,000 clones, 63% of them singletons. Trimming cost V 3 bases and J 6 bases, with 21 bases left between them. Germline CDR1 is MGHDK and CDR2 is SYGVNS. The CDR3 length is 17 residues. V and J are TRBV25-1 and TRBJ2-1; D unclear. The origin of this receptor is a human donor with alopecia areata. The sample was CD4+ T cells sorted from blood, taken at week 0. This chain's CDR3 is CASSESLGFGAINEQFF. The CDR3 DNA reads as TGTGCCAGCAGTGAGTCCCTCGGGTTTGGAGCGATCAATGAGCAGTTCTTC.